This TCR beta chain stems from a study of OX40 agonist ivuxolimab in advanced cancers. Some clones are missing from TCRdb's copy, which holds only in-frame ones; the method was immunoSEQ multiplex PCR. This sample carries about 20,000 clones, about three quarters of them seen once, and the ten largest clones take 25% to 35%. The CDR3 has 16 amino acids. Germline V lookup: CDR1 LGHNA, CDR2 YSLEER. The ends were cut back, 0 bases at V and 4 bases at J, with 15 bases in the middle. The chain is built from TRBV4-3 and TRBJ1-2, with D hard to call. This sample comprised CD4+ or CD8+ T cells sorted from blood, obtained in a trial of the OX40 agonist ivuxolimab. This sequence was found in an adult with an advanced solid tumor such as melanoma, head and neck, liver or kidney cancer. As DNA, the CDR3 is TGCGCCAGCAGCCAAGACCCGAAGGGAATTGCCTATGGCTACACCTTC. Encoded protein: CASSQDPKGIAYGYTF.